These 5 T cell receptor beta chains came from one sample sequenced in a study of cytomegalovirus exposure and HLA in healthy donors. The PCR ran on 60 Vbeta and 13 Jbeta primers. This table comes from immunoSEQ multiplex PCR, and its TCRdb copy is limited to in-frame clones, with some not included. Of 95,000 to 150,000 clones detected, roughly 76% appear once; the ten largest clones hold 2.5% to 3.5%. Sequences were obtained from PBMCs. These receptors all stem from a woman between 45 and 60 years old in good health and CMV-seronegative.

This rearrangement joins TRBV5-1 to TRBJ1-1; D uncertain. Trimming pared 0 bases from V and 6 bases from J, leaving 6 bases between. The CDR3 runs to 12 residues. Looked up from germline, CDR1 is SGHRS and CDR2 is YFSETQ. The CDR3 spells CASSLVQAEAFF. CDR3 sequence (DNA): TGCGCCAGCAGCTTGGTTCAGGCTGAAGCTTTCTTT.

The genes are TRBV19 and TRBJ2-3; maybe TRBD1 (6 bases). The germline gives CDR1 LNHDA, CDR2 SQIVND (reference sequence). The CDR3 is 16 residues long. V dropped 5 bases and J dropped 5 bases, with 20 bases sitting between them. The CDR3 coding sequence is TGTGCCAGTAGTCACGTAAGGGGGAGAGGTGGAGATACGCAGTATTTT. Its protein product is CASSHVRGRGGDTQYF.

The genes are TRBV4-1 and TRBJ2-7, with a tentative D call TRBD2 (6 bases). The CDR3 spans 15 residues. Germline loops: CDR1 MGHRA, CDR2 YSYEKL. V was trimmed by 2 bases and J by 2 bases, leaving 13 bases between them. The chain's CDR3 is CASSQIRDSTYEQYF. In nucleotides, the CDR3 is TGCGCCAGCAGCCAAATCCGGGACTCGACCTACGAGCAGTACTTC.

The rearrangement links TRBV19 to TRBJ1-3; 7 nucleotides align to TRBD1. Looked up from germline, CDR1 is LNHDA and CDR2 is SQIVND (reference sequence). After removal of 6 bases from V and 0 bases from J, the junction contained 8 bases not matched to a gene. CDR3 size: 16 residues. In nucleotides, the CDR3 is TGTGCCAGTAGCCTAAGGGGGCAGAACTCTGGAAACACCATATATTTT. Protein sequence: CASSLRGQNSGNTIYF. The full variable domain, with the rest looked up from reference TRBV19 and TRBJ1-3, is DGGITQSPKYLFRKEGQNVTLSCEQNLNHDAMYWYRQDPGQGLRLIYYSQIVNDFQKGDIAEGYSVSREKKESFPLTVTSAQKNPTAFYLCASSLRGQNSGNTIYFGEGSWLTVV.

This chain joins TRBV25-1 and TRBJ1-1, with TRBD1 as a possible D gene (6 bases). Germline loops: CDR1 MGHDK, CDR2 SYGVNS. The length of the CDR3 is 14 residues. Trimming pared 2 bases from V and 6 bases from J, leaving 13 bases between. CDR3 sequence (DNA): TGTGCCAGCAGTGAAGATTGGGACACCTCTGAAGCTTTCTTT. It yields the protein CASSEDWDTSEAFF.